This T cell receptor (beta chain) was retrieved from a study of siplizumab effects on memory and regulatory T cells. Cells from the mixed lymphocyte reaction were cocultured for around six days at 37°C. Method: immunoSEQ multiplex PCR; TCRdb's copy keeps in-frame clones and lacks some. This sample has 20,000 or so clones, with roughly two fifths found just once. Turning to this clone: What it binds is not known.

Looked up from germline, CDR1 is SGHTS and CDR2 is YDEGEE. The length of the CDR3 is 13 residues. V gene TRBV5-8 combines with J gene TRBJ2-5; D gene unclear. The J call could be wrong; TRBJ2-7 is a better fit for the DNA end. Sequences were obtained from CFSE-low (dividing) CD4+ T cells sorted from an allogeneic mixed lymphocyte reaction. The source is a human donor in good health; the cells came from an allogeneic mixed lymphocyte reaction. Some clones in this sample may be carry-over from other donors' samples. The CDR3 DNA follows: TGTGCCAGCAGCCGAAAGGACGGCTACGAGCAGTACTTC. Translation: CASSRKDGYEQYF.